This T cell receptor (beta chain) was documented in a study of T cell clones after liver transplantation. Regarding the study as a whole: In two subjects, few donor cells limited the measurable donor-reactive repertoire.

As concerns this clone: Its antigen remains unidentified.

The data were produced by immunoSEQ multiplex PCR, yet TCRdb's version contains in-frame clones alone and is incomplete. The sample consists of 50,000 or so clones, about 86% of them appearing once. Trimming took 6 bases from V and 3 from J; bases not matched to a gene: 11. In germline, CDR1 is SNHLY, CDR2 FYNNEI. The CDR3 spans 18 residues. The sequence derives from a human patient who received a liver transplant. Some T cells may be provided by the graft donor. The sample was CD8+ T cells from blood, taken 12 months after liver transplant. The rearrangement uses TRBV2 and TRBJ2-2, with 12 nucleotides matching TRBD1. The CDR3 DNA reads TGTGCCAGCAGGGACCTTGGGACAGGGGGCTGGGACACCGGGGAGCTGTTTTTT. Its translation: CASRDLGTGGWDTGELFF.